The text below deals with one T cell receptor (beta chain). What it recognizes is unknown. A read error may produce the germline difference seen at one junction end. Healthy people donating bone marrow made up the donors. This sample is drawn from a study of cytomegalovirus exposure and HLA in healthy donors. PCR amplification relied on 60 Vbeta primers (plus 13 Jbeta primers). Measured with immunoSEQ multiplex PCR; TCRdb has only the in-frame clones, and not every one. The sample yields 150,000 or so clones, roughly 84% seen once. Germline-derived CDR1 and CDR2 are SGHTA and FQGTGA. There are 15 residues in the CDR3. General observations from the study: In terms of immune exposure information, only CMV serostatus was available. Certain sequence variants were highly shared and formed a cluster, and this cluster was likely a sequencing artifact. As a later analysis revealed, the rate of TCR association differed by HLA locus, with DRB1 most and HLA-C fewest.

V and J are TRBV7-3 and TRBJ2-7, with TRBD2 matching over 10 bases. Sample: PBMCs. The TCR comes from a male donor in good health and CMV-seronegative. The CDR3 is CASSLSSGGRSEQCF. The CDR3, as DNA: TGTGCCAGCAGCTTATCTAGCGGGGGACGAAGCGAGCAGTGCTTC. The complete variable domain, with remaining parts taken from reference TRBV7-3 and TRBJ2-7, reads GAGVSQTPSNKVTEKGKYVELRCDPISGHTALYWYRQSLGQGPEFLIYFQGTGAADDSGLPNDRFFAVRPEGSVSTLKIQRTERGDSAVYLCASSLSSGGRSEQCFGPGTRLTVT.